This T cell receptor (beta chain) was profiled in a study of T cells in localized non-small cell lung cancer. General study points: Uninvolved adjacent lung showed the highest T cell clonality, exceeding tumor.

The method was immunoSEQ multiplex PCR; TCRdb's version includes in-frame clones alone and lacks a portion of them. The table has about 79,000 clones, about 88% seen once. Germline assignment: CDR1 MNHNS and CDR2 SASEGT. Between the trimmed V and J ends, which lost 2 bases and 6 bases, there was a span of 15 bases. CDR3 length equals 15 residues. Comment on this clone: The antigen is not known.

The receptor's source is a woman aged 35 to 69 with stage I squamous cell lung carcinoma. Sequenced material: peripheral blood, taken before any cancer treatment. The chain recombines TRBV6-1 with TRBJ2-3, with D tentatively TRBD2 (5 bases). The CDR3 is CASSEFGRTSDTQYF. CDR3 DNA sequence: TGTGCCAGCAGTGAATTTGGGAGAACCTCGGATACGCAGTATTTT.